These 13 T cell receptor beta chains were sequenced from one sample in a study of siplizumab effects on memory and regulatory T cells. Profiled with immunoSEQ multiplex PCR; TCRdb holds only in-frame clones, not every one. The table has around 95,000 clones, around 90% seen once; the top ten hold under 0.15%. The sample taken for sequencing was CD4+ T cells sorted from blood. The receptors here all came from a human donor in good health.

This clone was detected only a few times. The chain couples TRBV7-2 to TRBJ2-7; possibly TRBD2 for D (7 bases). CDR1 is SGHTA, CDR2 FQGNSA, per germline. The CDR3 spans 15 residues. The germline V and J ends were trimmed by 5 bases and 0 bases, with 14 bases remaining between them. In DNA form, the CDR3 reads TGTGCCAGCAGCCGAAGGGGGGGGAGCTCCTACGAGCAGTACTTC. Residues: CASSRRGGSSYEQYF.

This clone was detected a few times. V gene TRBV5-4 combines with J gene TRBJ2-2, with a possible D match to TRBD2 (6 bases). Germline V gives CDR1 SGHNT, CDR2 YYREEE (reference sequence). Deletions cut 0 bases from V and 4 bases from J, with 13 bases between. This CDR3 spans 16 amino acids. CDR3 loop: CASSLAAGRSTGELFF. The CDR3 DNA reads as TGTGCCAGCAGCTTGGCGGCAGGGAGGTCCACCGGGGAGCTGTTTTTT. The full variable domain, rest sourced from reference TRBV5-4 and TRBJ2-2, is ETGVTQSPTHLIKTRGQQVTLRCSSQSGHNTVSWYQQALGQGPQFIFQYYREEENGRGNFPPRFSGLQFPNYSSELNVNALELDDSALYLCASSLAAGRSTGELFFGEGSRLTVL.

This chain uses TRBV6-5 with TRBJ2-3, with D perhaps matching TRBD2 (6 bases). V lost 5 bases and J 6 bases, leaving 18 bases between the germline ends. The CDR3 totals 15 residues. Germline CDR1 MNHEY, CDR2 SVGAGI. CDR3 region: CASSQNGLTHDTQYF. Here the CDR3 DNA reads TGTGCCAGCAGTCAGAACGGACTAACACACGATACGCAGTATTTT.

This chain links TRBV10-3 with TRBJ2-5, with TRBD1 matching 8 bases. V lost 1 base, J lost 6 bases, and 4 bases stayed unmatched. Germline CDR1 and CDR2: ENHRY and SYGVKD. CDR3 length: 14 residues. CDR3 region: CAISELGQGKTQYF. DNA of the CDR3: TGTGCCATCAGTGAGTTAGGACAGGGCAAGACCCAGTACTTC.

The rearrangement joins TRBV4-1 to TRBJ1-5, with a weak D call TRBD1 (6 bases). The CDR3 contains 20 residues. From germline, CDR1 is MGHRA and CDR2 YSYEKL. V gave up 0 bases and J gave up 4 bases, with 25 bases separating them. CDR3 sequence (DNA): TGCGCCAGCAGCCAAGAATCCCTTTTTGACCGTAGCAGGGGAAATCAGCCCCAGCATTTT. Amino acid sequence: CASSQESLFDRSRGNQPQHF.

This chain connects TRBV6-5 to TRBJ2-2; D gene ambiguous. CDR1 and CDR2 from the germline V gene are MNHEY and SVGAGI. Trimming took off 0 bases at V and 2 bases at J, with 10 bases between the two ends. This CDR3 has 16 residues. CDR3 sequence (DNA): TGTGCCAGCAGTTACTCGATACAACTCAACACCGGGGAGCTGTTTTTT. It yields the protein CASSYSIQLNTGELFF.

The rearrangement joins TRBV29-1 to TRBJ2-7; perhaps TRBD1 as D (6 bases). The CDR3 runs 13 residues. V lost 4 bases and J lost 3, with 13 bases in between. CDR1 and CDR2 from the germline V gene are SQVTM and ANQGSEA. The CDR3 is CSVVTGSYYEQYF. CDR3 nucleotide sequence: TGCAGCGTTGTAACAGGGTCGTACTACGAGCAGTACTTC.

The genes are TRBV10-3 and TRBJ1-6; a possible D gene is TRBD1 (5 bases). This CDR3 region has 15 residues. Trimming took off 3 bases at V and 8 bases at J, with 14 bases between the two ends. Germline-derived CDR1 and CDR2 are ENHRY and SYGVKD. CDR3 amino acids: CAISERLRDDSPLHF. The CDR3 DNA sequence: TGTGCCATCAGTGAAAGGCTAAGGGACGATTCACCCCTCCACTTT.

CDR3 sequence reads: CASSNQDGEAFF. The CDR3 DNA reads as TGTGCCAGCAGCAACCAGGACGGTGAAGCTTTCTTT. The rearrangement uses TRBV5-4 and TRBJ1-1, with D hard to call. This CDR3 region has 12 residues. The germline V gene has CDR1 SGHNT and CDR2 YYREEE (reference sequence). The V and J ends lost 4 bases and 7 bases respectively, with 11 bases between them.

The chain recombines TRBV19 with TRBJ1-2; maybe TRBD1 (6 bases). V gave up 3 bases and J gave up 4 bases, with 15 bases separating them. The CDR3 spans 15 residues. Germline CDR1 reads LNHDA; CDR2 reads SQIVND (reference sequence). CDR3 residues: CASSIQRGASYGYTF. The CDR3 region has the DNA TGTGCCAGTAGTATCCAGCGGGGGGCGAGCTATGGCTACACCTTC. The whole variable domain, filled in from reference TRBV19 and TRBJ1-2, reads DGGITQSPKYLFRKEGQNVTLSCEQNLNHDAMYWYRQDPGQGLRLIYYSQIVNDFQKGDIAEGYSVSREKKESFPLTVTSAQKNPTAFYLCASSIQRGASYGYTFGSGTRLTVV.

The CDR3 DNA sequence: TGTGCCAGCAGTGCCCAGGGGAGCAATCAGCCCCAGCATTTT. Encoded protein: CASSAQGSNQPQHF. The V and J genes are TRBV2 and TRBJ1-5, with D maybe TRBD1 (6 bases). The CDR3 extends over 14 amino acids. V lost 4 bases, J lost 1 base, and 8 bases lay in between. Looked up from germline, CDR1 is SNHLY and CDR2 is FYNNEI.

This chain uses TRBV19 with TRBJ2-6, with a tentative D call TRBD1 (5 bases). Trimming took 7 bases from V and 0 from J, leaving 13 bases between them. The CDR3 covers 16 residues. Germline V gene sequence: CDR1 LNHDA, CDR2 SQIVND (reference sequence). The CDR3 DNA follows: TGTGCCAGTACCCTTAGGGGTGGCTCTGGGGCCAACGTCCTGACTTTC. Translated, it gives CASTLRGGSGANVLTF.

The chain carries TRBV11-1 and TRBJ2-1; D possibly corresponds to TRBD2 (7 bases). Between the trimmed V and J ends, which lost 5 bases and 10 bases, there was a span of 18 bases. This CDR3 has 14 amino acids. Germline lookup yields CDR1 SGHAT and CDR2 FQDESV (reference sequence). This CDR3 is CASSRRGGPGEQFF. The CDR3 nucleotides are TGTGCCAGCAGCCGGAGGGGGGGGCCGGGGGAGCAGTTCTTC.